These 9 T cell receptor beta chains originate from one sample sequenced in a study of multiple sclerosis patients with progressive multifocal leukoencephalopathy. Time point reported: approximately 12 months of natalizumab therapy. TCRdb keeps only in-frame clones here, not all; method: immunoSEQ multiplex PCR. In the table there are some 28,000 clones, nearly 90% of which are singletons. This material consisted of PBMCs, taken from a patient treated with natalizumab. All receptors derive from a human donor with multiple sclerosis.

This clone was detected a few times. The chain combines TRBV18 with TRBJ1-5; 7 bases match TRBD1. Germline V gene lookup returns CDR1 KGHSH and CDR2 LQKENI. The CDR3 has 13 amino acids. V gave up 6 bases and J gave up 5 bases; unmatched junction bases: 4. CDR3 residues: CASSRTGDQPQHF. In DNA form, the CDR3 reads TGTGCCAGCTCGCGGACAGGAGATCAGCCCCAGCATTTT.

This chain uses TRBV19 with TRBJ2-4; 7 nucleotides align to TRBD1. The CDR3 is 16 amino acids. Germline-derived CDR1 and CDR2 are LNHDA and SQIVND (reference sequence). The trim removed 1 base at V and 2 bases at J, leaving 5 bases unmatched. CDR3 region: CASSIVGGASKNIQYF. CDR3 DNA sequence: TGTGCCAGTAGTATAGTAGGGGGCGCGTCCAAAAACATTCAGTACTTC.

This chain links TRBV19 with TRBJ1-6, with a tentative D call TRBD1 (5 bases). The CDR3 runs 14 residues. The germline gives CDR1 LNHDA, CDR2 SQIVND (reference sequence). Trimming took off 3 bases at V and 5 bases at J, with 8 bases between the two ends. The chain's CDR3 is CASSIAGNNSPLHF. DNA of the CDR3: TGTGCCAGTAGTATTGCAGGGAATAATTCACCCCTCCACTTT.

The V call is TRBV6-1, the J call TRBJ2-1; the match to TRBD2 covers 10 bases. The germline gives CDR1 MNHNS, CDR2 SASEGT. The V segment lost 7 bases and the J segment 4 bases; nucleotides outside the gene matches: 7. This CDR3 is built from 15 residues. This CDR3 is CASIKRGGSYNEQFF. CDR3 DNA: TGTGCCAGCATCAAGCGGGGGGGCTCATACAATGAGCAGTTCTTC.

This clone was seen a handful of times. This chain links TRBV6-5 with TRBJ1-2; D call uncertain. This CDR3 is 15 amino acids long. Germline CDR1 reads MNHEY; CDR2 reads SVGAGI. The V and J ends lost 5 bases and 4 bases respectively, with 17 bases between them. The CDR3 is CASSTALGGVYGYTF. The CDR3, as DNA: TGTGCCAGCAGTACAGCCCTAGGCGGTGTCTATGGCTACACCTTC.

This clone came up once. The rearrangement uses TRBV7-2 and TRBJ2-1, with D perhaps TRBD1 or TRBD2 (5 bases each). Germline V gene sequence: CDR1 SGHTA, CDR2 FQGNSA. This CDR3 is 14 amino acids long. With 2 bases removed from V and 9 bases from J, the gap between germline ends came to 14 bases. This chain's CDR3 is CASSLLRGWGEQFF. CDR3 sequence (DNA): TGTGCCAGCAGCTTACTCCGGGGCTGGGGTGAGCAGTTCTTC.

The chain employs TRBV10-2 and TRBJ1-1, with D possibly TRBD1 on 6 matching bases. This CDR3 region has 13 residues. V gave up 11 bases and J gave up 5 bases, with 18 bases separating them. The germline CDR1 and CDR2 sequences are WSHSY and SAAADI. The DNA of the CDR3 is TGCGCCTCCAAGAGGCCAGGGGATACTGAAGCTTTCTTT. This translates into CASKRPGDTEAFF.

The chain carries TRBV6-5 and TRBJ2-1; 9 nucleotides line up with TRBD1. The CDR3 has 16 residues. Per germline, CDR1 MNHEY and CDR2 SVGAGI. V shed 2 bases and J 8 bases; nucleotides not matched to a gene: 10. The chain's CDR3 is CASSYPPGQGSDEQFF. In DNA, the CDR3 is TGTGCCAGCAGTTACCCGCCGGGACAGGGCTCGGATGAGCAGTTCTTC.

V gene TRBV7-9 combines with J gene TRBJ2-7, with TRBD2 identical over 7 bases. Germline V gene data show CDR1 as SEHNR and CDR2 as FQNEAQ (reference sequence). CDR3 size: 15 residues. The trim removed 5 bases at V and 2 bases at J, leaving 9 bases unmatched. For the CDR3, the DNA is TGTGCCAGCAGCCACCCCGGGACTATTGCCTACGAGCAGTACTTC. This sequence encodes CASSHPGTIAYEQYF.